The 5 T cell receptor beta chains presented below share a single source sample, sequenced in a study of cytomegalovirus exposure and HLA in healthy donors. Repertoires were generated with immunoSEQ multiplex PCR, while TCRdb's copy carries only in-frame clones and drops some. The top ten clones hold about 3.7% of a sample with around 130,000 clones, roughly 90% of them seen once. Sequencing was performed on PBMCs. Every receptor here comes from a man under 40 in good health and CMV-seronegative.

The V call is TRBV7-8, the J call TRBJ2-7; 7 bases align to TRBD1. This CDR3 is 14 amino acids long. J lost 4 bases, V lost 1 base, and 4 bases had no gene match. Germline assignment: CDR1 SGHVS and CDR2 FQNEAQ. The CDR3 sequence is CASSLGSGGYEQYF. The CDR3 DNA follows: TGTGCCAGCAGCTTAGGATCAGGGGGATACGAGCAGTACTTC.

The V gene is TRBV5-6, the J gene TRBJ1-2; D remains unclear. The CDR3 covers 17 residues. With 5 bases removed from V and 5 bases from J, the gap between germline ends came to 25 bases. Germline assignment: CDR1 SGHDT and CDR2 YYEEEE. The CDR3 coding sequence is TGTGCCAGCAGTCGCACCGCGGGAATAATCGAGAGGTATGGCTACACCTTC. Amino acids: CASSRTAGIIERYGYTF.

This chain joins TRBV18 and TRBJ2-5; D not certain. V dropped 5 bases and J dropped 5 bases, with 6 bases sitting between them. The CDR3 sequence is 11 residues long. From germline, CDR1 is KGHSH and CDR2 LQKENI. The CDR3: CASSVEETQYF. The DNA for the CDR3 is TGTGCCAGCTCAGTGGAGGAGACCCAGTACTTC.

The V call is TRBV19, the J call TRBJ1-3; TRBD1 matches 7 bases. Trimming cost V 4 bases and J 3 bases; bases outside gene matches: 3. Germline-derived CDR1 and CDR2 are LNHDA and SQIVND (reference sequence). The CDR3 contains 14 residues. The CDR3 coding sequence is TGTGCCAGTAGTAAGGACAGGCGTGGAAACACCATATATTTT. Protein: CASSKDRRGNTIYF.

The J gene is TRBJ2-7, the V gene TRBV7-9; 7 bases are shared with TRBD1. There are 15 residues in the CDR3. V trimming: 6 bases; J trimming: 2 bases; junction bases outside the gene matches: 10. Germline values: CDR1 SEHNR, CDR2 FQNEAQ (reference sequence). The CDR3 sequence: CASRPHAGTAYEQYF. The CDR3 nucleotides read TGTGCCAGCAGGCCTCACGCCGGGACAGCCTACGAGCAGTACTTC.